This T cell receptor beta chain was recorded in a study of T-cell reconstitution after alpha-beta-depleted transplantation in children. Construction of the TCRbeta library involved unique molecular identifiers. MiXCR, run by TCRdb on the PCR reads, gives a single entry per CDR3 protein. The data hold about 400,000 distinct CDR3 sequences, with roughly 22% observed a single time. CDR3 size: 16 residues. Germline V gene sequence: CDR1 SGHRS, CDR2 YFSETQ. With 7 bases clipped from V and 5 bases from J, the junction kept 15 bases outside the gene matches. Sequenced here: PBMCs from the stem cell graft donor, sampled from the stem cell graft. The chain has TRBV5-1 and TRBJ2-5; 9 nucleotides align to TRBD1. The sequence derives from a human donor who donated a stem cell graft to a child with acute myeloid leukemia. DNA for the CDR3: TGCGCCAGCGCTCCGGGATTGAGGGACAGGGTTGAGACCCAGTACTTC. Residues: CASAPGLRDRVETQYF.